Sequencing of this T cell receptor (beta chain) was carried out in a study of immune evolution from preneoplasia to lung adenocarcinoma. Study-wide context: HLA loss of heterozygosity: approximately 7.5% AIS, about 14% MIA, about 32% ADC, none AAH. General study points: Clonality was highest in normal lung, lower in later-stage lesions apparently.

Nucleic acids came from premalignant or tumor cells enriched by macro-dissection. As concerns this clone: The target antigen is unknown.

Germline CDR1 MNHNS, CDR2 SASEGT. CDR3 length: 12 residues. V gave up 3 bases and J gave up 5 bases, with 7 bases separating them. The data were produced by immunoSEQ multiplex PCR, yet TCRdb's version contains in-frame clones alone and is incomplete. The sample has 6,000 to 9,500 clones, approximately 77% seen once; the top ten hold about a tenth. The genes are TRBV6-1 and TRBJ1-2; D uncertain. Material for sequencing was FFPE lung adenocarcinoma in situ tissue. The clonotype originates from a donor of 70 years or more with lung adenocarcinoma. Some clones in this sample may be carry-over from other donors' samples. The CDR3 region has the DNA TGTGCCAGCAGTGACCGGCTATATGGCTACACCTTC. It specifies CASSDRLYGYTF.